The sequence of this T cell receptor (beta chain) was determined in a study of OX40 agonist ivuxolimab in advanced cancers. The wider study: It was ivuxolimab, an agonistic anti-OX40 (CD134) antibody, that patients were treated with. At just under 85% male, the cohort had a mean age of 60 years, ranging from about 20 to 79. Study conclusions and caveats: Expanded clones were, on average, more numerous in CD8+ T cells than in CD4+. Antigen specificity of clonally expanded peripheral T cells was not established.

Profiled with immunoSEQ multiplex PCR; TCRdb holds only in-frame clones, not every one. Here the sample spans 85,000 to 130,000 clones, 90% being singletons. After removal of 7 bases from V and 7 bases from J, the junction contained 7 bases not matched to a gene. The germline V gene encodes CDR1 SNHLY and CDR2 FYNNEI. This CDR3 is 13 amino acids long. Concerning this clone itself: Its antigen is not identified.

The sequence was obtained from an adult with an advanced solid tumor such as melanoma, head and neck, liver or kidney cancer. The V gene is TRBV2, the J gene TRBJ1-1; 9 bases match TRBD1. This sample comprised CD4+ or CD8+ T cells sorted from blood, obtained in a trial of the OX40 agonist ivuxolimab. This chain's CDR3 is CASTGSTGGEAFF. The CDR3 nucleotides are TGTGCCAGCACGGGTTCGACAGGGGGTGAAGCTTTCTTT.